Each of the 7 T cell receptor beta chains below was sequenced from the same sample in a study of cytomegalovirus exposure and HLA in healthy donors. Use of 60 Vbeta and 13 Jbeta primers characterized the PCR. Clones were read by immunoSEQ multiplex PCR, and TCRdb kept only the in-frame ones, dropping some. The data hold about 110,000 clones, with 74% observed a single time. Input material: PBMCs. All receptors derive from a man aged 45-65 years in good health and CMV-seropositive.

This chain joins TRBV2 and TRBJ1-1, with D tentatively TRBD1 (6 bases). The length of the CDR3 is 14 residues. Germline V gene sequence: CDR1 SNHLY, CDR2 FYNNEI. With 4 bases removed from V and 2 bases from J, the gap between germline ends came to 11 bases. DNA of the CDR3: TGTGCCAGCAGTGTTGAAGGGGGAAACACTGAAGCTTTCTTT. Encoded protein: CASSVEGGNTEAFF.

The rearrangement joins TRBV5-1 to TRBJ1-1, with 9 bases aligning to TRBD1. Germline V gene data show CDR1 as SGHRS and CDR2 as YFSETQ. With V trimmed by 3 bases and J by 3 bases, 3 bases remained unmatched. CDR3 size: 14 residues. In nucleotides, the CDR3 is TGCGCCAGCAGCTCAAGGACAGGGGACACTGAAGCTTTCTTT. The encoded protein is CASSSRTGDTEAFF.

This chain uses TRBV29-1 with TRBJ2-2, with 11 bases lining up with TRBD1. The J segment lost 4 bases and the V segment lost 7 bases, leaving 14 bases of the junction unmatched. Germline CDR1 and CDR2: SQVTM and ANQGSEA. The CDR3 length is 17 residues. For the CDR3, the DNA is TGCAGCGCTATCTCCGGACAGGGGGCGTCGGGCACCGGGGAGCTGTTTTTT. Protein: CSAISGQGASGTGELFF.

V gene TRBV5-5 combines with J gene TRBJ2-3; D is unclear. The CDR3 totals 15 residues. Per germline, CDR1 SGHKS and CDR2 YYEKEE (reference sequence). The V and J ends lost 2 bases and 1 base respectively, with 11 bases between them. CDR3 protein: CASSFMHGGTDTQYF. In nucleotides, the CDR3 is TGTGCCAGCAGCTTCATGCACGGAGGCACAGATACGCAGTATTTT.

This chain's CDR3 is CASRGVVNEQFF. Written as DNA, the CDR3 is TGTGCCAGTAGAGGGGTCGTAAATGAGCAGTTCTTC. The V and J genes are TRBV19 and TRBJ2-1; possible D gene TRBD1, 5 bases. From germline, CDR1 is LNHDA and CDR2 SQIVND (reference sequence). Trimming removed 6 bases from V and 7 bases from J, with 10 bases in between. The CDR3 runs 12 residues.

The V gene is TRBV5-4, the J gene TRBJ2-3; the D is unclear. CDR1 and CDR2 (germline): SGHNT, YYREEE (reference sequence). The CDR3 covers 11 residues. Trimming took 4 bases from V and 2 from J, leaving 2 bases between them. This CDR3 is CASSLTDTQYF. CDR3 nucleotide sequence: TGTGCCAGCAGCCTCACAGATACGCAGTATTTT. The variable domain in full, completed from reference TRBV5-4 and TRBJ2-3, reads ETGVTQSPTHLIKTRGQQVTLRCSSQSGHNTVSWYQQALGQGPQFIFQYYREEENGRGNFPPRFSGLQFPNYSSELNVNALELDDSALYLCASSLTDTQYFGPGTRLTVL.

The V and J genes are TRBV7-2 and TRBJ2-3, with D possibly matching TRBD2 (7 bases). The CDR3 is made up of 15 amino acids. The V gene's germline CDR1 is SGHTA and CDR2 FQGNSA. Trimming removed 3 bases from V and 4 bases from J, with 14 bases in between. The CDR3 here is CASSFRGGAPDTQYF. The CDR3 DNA sequence: TGTGCCAGCAGCTTTAGGGGGGGGGCCCCAGATACGCAGTATTTT.